This T cell receptor (beta chain) was observed in a study of CD4 T cells in relation to SARS-CoV-2 and coronaviruses. Study in general: No peptide or an HIV-1 Nef peptide pool served as negative control.

CDR1 is KGHSH and CDR2 is LQKENI in the germline V gene. V gave up 6 bases and J gave up 1 base; unmatched junction bases: 8. The CDR3 length is 15 residues. As concerns this clone: Antigen: not known.

The table came from immunoSEQ multiplex PCR; TCRdb's copy has only in-frame clones and leaves some out. The sample lists about 26,000 clones; about 77% were seen once. Unexposed donor CD4+ T cells date from 2011-2018, before the COVID-19 pandemic. CD4+ T cells were isolated from the cells after less than 13 days of culture. Specimen: CD4+ T cells from PBMCs, cultured in vitro. The TCR was taken from a human donor in good health. The rearrangement links TRBV18 to TRBJ2-5; 7 positions agree with TRBD2. CDR3 region: CASSRASGFQETQYF. The CDR3, as DNA: TGTGCCAGCTCTAGGGCTAGCGGATTCCAAGAGACCCAGTACTTC.